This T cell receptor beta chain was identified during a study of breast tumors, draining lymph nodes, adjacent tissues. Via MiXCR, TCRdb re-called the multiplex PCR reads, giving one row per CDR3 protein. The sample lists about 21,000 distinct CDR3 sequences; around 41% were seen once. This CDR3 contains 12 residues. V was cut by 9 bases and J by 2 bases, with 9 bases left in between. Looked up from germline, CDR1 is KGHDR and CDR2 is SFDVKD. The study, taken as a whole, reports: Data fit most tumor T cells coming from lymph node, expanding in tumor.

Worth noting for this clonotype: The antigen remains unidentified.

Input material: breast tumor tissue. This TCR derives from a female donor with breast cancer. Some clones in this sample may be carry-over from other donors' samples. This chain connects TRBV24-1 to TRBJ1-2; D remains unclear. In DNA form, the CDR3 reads TGTGCCACCGAGGACGGCAACTATGGCTACACCTTC. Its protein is CATEDGNYGYTF.